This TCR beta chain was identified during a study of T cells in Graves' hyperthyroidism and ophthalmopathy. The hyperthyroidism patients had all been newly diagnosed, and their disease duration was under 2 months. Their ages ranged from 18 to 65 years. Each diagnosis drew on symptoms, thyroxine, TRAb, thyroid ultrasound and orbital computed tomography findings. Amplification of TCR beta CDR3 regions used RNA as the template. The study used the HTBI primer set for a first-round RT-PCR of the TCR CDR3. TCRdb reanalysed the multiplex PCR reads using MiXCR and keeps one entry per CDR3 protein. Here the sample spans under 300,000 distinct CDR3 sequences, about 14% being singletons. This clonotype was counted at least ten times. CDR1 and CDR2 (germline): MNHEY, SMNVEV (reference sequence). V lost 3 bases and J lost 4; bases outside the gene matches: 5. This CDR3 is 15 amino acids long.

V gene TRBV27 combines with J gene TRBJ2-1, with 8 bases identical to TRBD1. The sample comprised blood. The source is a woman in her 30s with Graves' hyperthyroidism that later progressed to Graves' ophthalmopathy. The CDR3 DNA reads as TGTGCCAGCAGTTTGGAGGGGGACAGGTACAATGAGCAGTTCTTC. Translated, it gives CASSLEGDRYNEQFF.